This T cell receptor (beta chain) was sequenced for a study of blood T cell repertoires in COVID-19. Overall study: PBMCs, B-cell-depleted T cells, or T cells provided the cDNA or gDNA that made up the material.

Here immunoSEQ multiplex PCR was the method, and the copy in TCRdb shows in-frame clones only, minus some. Seen here are roughly 140,000 clones, approximately 87% observed once, and the top ten hold 3.5% to 5.5%. The CDR3 totals 11 residues. CDR1 and CDR2 from the germline V gene are MNHEY and SVGEGT. V was shortened by 4 bases and J by 11 bases, with 11 bases between the two germline ends. The J gene is TRBJ1-1, the V gene TRBV6-2 or TRBV6-3; D is uncertain. The sequenced material came from peripheral blood. This clonotype was obtained from a woman in her thirties or forties with acute or convalescent COVID-19. CDR3 in amino acids: CASSFSVLAFF. The DNA of the CDR3 is TGTGCCAGCAGTTTTTCTGTTTTGGCTTTCTTT.